This T cell receptor beta chain was profiled in a study of T cell repertoires in cytomegalovirus infection (dated by TCRdb to about 2019). Looking at the study overall: The peptide stimulations were aimed at well-studied HLA-B-restricted epitopes as well as recently identified HLA-C-restricted CMV epitopes, whose presentation resists viral immunomodulation. Donor HLA type was relevant to the analysis, as public TCR beta signatures indicated carriage of CMV infection together with the matching HLA type. Findings and caveats that apply to the study as a whole: In the ex vivo response, HLA-C-restricted CMV-specific TCR beta clonotypes were dominant, and in two of eight donors the single most frequent clonotype came from this HLA-C-restricted group. Cumulative frequency of public TCR beta family members discriminated carriers of CMV infection plus the relevant HLA type in this cohort and an independent 352-donor cohort.

What the treatment or condition label conveys for this sample: in vitro stimulation with specific CMV peptide epitopes to enrich CMV-specific T cells. TCRdb records Illumina HiSeq 1500 as the sequencer. Starting from the raw public reads, TCRdb applied fastp trimming at Q25, assembled clones with MiXCR and retained in-frame beta chains. Rows are combined by CDR3 protein, so each entry shows the most common genes and DNA. This sample holds 680,000 or so distinct CDR3 sequences; roughly 33% were observed only once. Around a sixth of the sample belongs to the ten largest clones. For this clonotype: Its antigen remains undetermined. The record has no base qualities; no much larger clone is one base away.

Counted from cysteine to phenylalanine, this CDR3 has 14 amino acids. Only the CDR3 region is kept as DNA, spanning 42 bases read in frame from base 1. Based on the germline V gene (reference sequence), the CDR1 and CDR2 sequences are DFQATT and SNEGSKA. V gives up 6 bases and J gives up 0 bases, and the segment between their germline ends measures 12 bases. The material sequenced was cultured PBMCs, taken from culture after CMV antigen stimulation. This receptor was taken from a human donor in good health (CMV status not recorded). Some clones in this sample may be carry-over from other donors' samples. The rearrangement combines TRBV20-1 with TRBJ2-4; the D gene lacks a confident call. The CDR3 corresponds to CSAESSLAKNIQYF. Read as DNA, the sequence is TGCAGTGCGGAGTCTAGTCTAGCCAAAAACATTCAGTACTTC.